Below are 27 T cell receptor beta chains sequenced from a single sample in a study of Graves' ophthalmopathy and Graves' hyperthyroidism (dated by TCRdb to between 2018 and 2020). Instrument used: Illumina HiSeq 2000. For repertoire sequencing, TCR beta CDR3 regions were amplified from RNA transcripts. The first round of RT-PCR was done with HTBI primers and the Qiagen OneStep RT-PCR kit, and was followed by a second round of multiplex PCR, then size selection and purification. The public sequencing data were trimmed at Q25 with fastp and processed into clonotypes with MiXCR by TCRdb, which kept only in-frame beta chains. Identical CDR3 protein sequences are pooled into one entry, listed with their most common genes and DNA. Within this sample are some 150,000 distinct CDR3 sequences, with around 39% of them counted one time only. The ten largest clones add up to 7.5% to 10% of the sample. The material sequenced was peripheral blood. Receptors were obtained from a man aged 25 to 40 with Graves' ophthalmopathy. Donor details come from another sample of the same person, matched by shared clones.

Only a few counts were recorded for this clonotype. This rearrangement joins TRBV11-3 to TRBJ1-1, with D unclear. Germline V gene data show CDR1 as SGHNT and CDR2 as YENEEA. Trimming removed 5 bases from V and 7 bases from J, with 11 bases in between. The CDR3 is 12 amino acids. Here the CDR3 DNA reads TGTGCCAGCAGCCCCTTTCATGGTGAAGCTTTCTTT. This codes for CASSPFHGEAFF.

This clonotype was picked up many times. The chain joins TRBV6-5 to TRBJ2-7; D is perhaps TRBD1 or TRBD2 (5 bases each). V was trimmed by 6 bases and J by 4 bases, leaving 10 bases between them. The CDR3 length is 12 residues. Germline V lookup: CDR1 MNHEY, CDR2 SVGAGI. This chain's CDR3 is CASRLGQYEQYF. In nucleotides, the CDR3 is TGTGCCAGCAGACTAGGACAATACGAGCAGTACTTC.

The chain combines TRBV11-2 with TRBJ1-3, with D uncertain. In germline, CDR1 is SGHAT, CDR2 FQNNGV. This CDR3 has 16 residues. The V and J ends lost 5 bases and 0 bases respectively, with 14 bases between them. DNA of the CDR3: TGTGCCAGCAGCCTATCTAGGCCAGGCTCTGGAAACACCATATATTTT. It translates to CASSLSRPGSGNTIYF.

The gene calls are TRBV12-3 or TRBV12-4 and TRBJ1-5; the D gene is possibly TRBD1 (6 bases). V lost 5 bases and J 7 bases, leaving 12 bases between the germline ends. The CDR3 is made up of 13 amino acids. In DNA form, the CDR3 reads TGTGCCAGCAGTATACAGGGCTCCCAGCCCCAGCATTTT. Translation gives CASSIQGSQPQHF.

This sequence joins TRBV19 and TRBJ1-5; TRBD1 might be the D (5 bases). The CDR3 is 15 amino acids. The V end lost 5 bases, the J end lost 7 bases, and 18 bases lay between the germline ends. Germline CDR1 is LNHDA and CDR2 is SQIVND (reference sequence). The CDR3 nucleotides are TGTGCCAGTAGTCCAAATACAGGTATAAGGCAGCCCCAGCATTTT. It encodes CASSPNTGIRQPQHF.

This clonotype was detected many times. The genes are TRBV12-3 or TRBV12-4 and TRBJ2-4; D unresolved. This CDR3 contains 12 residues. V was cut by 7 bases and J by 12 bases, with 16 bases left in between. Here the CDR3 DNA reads TGTGCCAGCAAGCCTGCGGACGGAAATCAGTACTTC. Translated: CASKPADGNQYF.

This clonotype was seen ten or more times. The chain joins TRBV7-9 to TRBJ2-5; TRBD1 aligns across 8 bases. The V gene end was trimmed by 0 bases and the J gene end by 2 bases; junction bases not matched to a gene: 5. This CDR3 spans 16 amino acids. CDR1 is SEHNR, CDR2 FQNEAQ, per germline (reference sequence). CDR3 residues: CASSLAQGGTQETQYF. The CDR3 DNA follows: TGTGCCAGCAGCTTAGCACAGGGGGGCACTCAAGAGACCCAGTACTTC.

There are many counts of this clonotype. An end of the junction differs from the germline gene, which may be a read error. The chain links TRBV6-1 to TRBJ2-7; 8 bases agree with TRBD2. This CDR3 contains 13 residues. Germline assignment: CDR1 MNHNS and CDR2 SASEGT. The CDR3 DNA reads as TGTGCCAGCAGGGACAGCCTTATTAGCGGGGACGACTTC. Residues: CASRDSLISGDDF.

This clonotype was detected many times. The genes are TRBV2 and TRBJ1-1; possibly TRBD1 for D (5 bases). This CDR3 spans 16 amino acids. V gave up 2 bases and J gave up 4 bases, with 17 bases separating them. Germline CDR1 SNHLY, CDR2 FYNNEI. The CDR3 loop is CASSERGLTRGTEAFF. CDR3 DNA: TGTGCCAGCAGTGAACGGGGACTTACAAGAGGCACTGAAGCTTTCTTT.

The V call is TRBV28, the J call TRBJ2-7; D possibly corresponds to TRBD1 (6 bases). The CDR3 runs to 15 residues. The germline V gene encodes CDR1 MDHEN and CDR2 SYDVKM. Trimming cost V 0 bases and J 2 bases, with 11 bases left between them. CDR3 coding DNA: TGTGCCAGCAGTTTATGGCAGGGGAGTCCCTACGAGCAGTACTTC. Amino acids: CASSLWQGSPYEQYF.

The CDR3 loop reads CSARRGDSYEQYF. CDR3 DNA sequence: TGCAGTGCTAGGAGGGGTGACTCCTACGAGCAGTACTTC. The chain couples TRBV20-1 to TRBJ2-7; tentatively, D is TRBD1 or TRBD2 (5 bases each). Trimming shortened V by 3 bases and J by 0 bases, and 9 bases separated the two germline ends. The germline gives CDR1 DFQATT, CDR2 SNEGSKA (reference sequence). This CDR3 has 13 residues.

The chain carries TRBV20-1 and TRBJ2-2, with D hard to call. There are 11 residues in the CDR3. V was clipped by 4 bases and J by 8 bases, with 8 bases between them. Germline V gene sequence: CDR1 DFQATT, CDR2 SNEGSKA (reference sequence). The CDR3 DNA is TGCAGTGCTACGCGTGGGGGGGAGCTGTTTTTT. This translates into CSATRGGELFF.

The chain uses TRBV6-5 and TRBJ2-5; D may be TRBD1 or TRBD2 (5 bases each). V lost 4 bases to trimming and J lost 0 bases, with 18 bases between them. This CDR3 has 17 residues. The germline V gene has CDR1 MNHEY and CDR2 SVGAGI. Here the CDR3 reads CASSFSGTENYQETQYF. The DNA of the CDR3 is TGTGCCAGCAGTTTCTCCGGGACCGAGAACTACCAAGAGACCCAGTACTTC.

The DNA of the CDR3 is TGTGCCAGCAGCTTAGGCTCGAGGAGGACCCCTCTCGAGCAGTACTTC. Protein sequence: CASSLGSRRTPLEQYF. The chain is built from TRBV13 and TRBJ2-7, with D possibly being TRBD2 (5 bases). The V end lost 0 bases, the J end lost 6 bases, and 18 bases lay between the germline ends. Germline assignment: CDR1 PRHDT and CDR2 FYEKMQ (reference sequence). The CDR3 covers 16 residues.

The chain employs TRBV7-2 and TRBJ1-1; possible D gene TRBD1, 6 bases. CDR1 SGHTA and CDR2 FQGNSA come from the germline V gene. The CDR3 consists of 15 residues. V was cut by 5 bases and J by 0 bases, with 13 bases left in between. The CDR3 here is CASSEDRIMNTEAFF. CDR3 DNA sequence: TGTGCCAGCAGCGAAGACAGGATTATGAACACTGAAGCTTTCTTT. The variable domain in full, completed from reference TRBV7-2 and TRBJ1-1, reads GAGVSQSPSNKVTEKGKDVELRCDPISGHTALYWYRQSLGQGLEFLIYFQGNSAPDKSGLPSDRFSAERTGGSVSTLTIQRTQQEDSAVYLCASSEDRIMNTEAFFGQGTRLTVV.

CDR3 nucleotides: TGTGCCAGCAGTCTAGCGCCAGCGGACTACGAGCAGTACTTC. As protein: CASSLAPADYEQYF. The genes are TRBV2 and TRBJ2-7; tentative D call: TRBD2 (6 bases). The V end lost 5 bases, the J end lost 3 bases, and 14 bases lay between the germline ends. CDR1 is SNHLY and CDR2 is FYNNEI in the germline V gene. CDR3 length equals 14 residues.

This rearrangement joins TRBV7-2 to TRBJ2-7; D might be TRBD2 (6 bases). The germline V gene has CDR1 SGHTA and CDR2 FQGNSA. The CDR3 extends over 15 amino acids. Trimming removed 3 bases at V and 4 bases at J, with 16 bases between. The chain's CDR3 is CASSLMGTPRYEQYF. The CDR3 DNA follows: TGTGCCAGCAGCTTGATGGGGACTCCGCGGTACGAGCAGTACTTC.

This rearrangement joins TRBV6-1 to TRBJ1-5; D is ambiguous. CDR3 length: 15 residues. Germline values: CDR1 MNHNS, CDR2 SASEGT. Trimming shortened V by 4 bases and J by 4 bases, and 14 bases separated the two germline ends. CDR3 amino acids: CASSAYSGLNQPQHF. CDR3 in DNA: TGTGCCAGCAGTGCTTACTCGGGTCTGAATCAGCCCCAGCATTTT.

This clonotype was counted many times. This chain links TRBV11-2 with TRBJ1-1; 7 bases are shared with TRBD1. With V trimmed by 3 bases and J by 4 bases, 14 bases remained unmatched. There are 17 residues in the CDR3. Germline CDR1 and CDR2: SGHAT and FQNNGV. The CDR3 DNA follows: TGTGCCAGCAGCTTTTTGCGACAGGGTTCTTTTTCCACTGAAGCTTTCTTT. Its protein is CASSFLRQGSFSTEAFF.

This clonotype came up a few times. CDR3 sequence (DNA): TGTGCCAGCAGTTTGGGGACAGGGGGCGCTGAGACCCAGTACTTC. Protein sequence: CASSLGTGGAETQYF. The chain combines TRBV27 with TRBJ2-5; 12 nucleotides match TRBD1. The CDR3 covers 15 residues. Germline V CDR1 and CDR2: MNHEY, SMNVEV (reference sequence). The V and J ends lost 3 bases and 5 bases, in that order; junction bases with no gene match: 4.

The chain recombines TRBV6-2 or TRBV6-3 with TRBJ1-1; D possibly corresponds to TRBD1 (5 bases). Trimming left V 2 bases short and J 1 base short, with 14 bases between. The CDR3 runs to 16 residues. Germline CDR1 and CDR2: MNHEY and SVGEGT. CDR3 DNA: TGTGCCAGCAGTTACGGCGACGGGACCGAGAACACTGAAGCTTTCTTT. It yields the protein CASSYGDGTENTEAFF.

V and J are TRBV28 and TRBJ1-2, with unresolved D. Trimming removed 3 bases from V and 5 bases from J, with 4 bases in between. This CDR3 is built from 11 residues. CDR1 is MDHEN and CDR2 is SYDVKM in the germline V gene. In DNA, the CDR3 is TGTGCCAGCAGTTTTGAGTATGGCTACACCTTC. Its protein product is CASSFEYGYTF.

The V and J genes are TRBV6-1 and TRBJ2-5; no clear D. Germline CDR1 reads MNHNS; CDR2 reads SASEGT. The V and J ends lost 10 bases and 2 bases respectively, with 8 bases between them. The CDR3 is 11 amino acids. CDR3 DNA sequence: TGTGCCACCATATATCAAGAGACCCAGTACTTC. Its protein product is CATIYQETQYF.

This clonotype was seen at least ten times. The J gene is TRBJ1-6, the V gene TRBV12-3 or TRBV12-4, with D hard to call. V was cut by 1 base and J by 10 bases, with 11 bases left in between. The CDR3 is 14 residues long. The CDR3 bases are TGTGCCAGCAGTTTAGACACGGGGAGCTCACCCCTCCACTTT. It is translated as CASSLDTGSSPLHF.

For the CDR3, the DNA is TGTGCCAGCAGCTTAGACCCAGACGGCTACGAGCAGTACTTC. This encodes CASSLDPDGYEQYF. The chain uses TRBV7-9 and TRBJ2-7; D call uncertain. From germline, CDR1 is SEHNR and CDR2 FQNEAQ (reference sequence). The CDR3 covers 14 residues. V dropped 1 base and J dropped 3 bases, with 10 bases sitting between them.

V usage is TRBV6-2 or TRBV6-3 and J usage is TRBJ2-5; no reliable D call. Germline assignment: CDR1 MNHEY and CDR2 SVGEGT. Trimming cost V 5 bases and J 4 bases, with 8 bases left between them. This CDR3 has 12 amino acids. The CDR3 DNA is TGTGCCAGCAGTAAGGCCCGAGAGACCCAGTACTTC. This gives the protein CASSKARETQYF.

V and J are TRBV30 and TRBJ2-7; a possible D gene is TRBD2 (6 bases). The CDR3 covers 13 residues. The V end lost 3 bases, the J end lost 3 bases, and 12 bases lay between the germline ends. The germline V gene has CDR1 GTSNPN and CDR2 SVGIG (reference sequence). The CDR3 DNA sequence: TGTGCCTGGAGCGGAGGGGATAGCTACGAGCAGTACTTC. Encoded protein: CAWSGGDSYEQYF.